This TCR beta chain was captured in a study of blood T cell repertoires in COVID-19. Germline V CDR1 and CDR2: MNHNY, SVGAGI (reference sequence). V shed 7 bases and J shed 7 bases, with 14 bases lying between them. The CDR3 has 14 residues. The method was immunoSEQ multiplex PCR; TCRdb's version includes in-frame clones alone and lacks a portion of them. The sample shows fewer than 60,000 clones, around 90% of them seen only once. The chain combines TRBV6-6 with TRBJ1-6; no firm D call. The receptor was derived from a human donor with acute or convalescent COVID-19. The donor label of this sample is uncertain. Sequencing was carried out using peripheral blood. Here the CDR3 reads CASTARQPNSPLHF. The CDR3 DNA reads TGTGCCAGCACCGCGCGGCAGCCCAATTCACCCCTCCACTTT.